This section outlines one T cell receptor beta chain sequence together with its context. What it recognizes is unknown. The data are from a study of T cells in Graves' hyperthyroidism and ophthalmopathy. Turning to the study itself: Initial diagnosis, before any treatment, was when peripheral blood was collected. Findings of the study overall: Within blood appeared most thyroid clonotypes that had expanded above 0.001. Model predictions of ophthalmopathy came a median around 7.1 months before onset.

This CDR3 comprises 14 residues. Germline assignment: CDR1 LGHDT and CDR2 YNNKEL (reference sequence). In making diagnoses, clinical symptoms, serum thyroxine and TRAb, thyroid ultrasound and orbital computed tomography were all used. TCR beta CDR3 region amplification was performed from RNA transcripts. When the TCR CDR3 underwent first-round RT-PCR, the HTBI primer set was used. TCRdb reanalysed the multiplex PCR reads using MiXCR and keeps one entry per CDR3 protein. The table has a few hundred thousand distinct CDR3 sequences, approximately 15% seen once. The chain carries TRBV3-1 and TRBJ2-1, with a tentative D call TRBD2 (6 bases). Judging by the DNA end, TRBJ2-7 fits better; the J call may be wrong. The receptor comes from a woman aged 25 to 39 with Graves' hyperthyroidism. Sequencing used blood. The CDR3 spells CASSLSGSYNEQYF. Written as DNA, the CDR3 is TGTGCCAGCAGCCTTAGCGGCTCCTACAATGAGCAGTACTTC.